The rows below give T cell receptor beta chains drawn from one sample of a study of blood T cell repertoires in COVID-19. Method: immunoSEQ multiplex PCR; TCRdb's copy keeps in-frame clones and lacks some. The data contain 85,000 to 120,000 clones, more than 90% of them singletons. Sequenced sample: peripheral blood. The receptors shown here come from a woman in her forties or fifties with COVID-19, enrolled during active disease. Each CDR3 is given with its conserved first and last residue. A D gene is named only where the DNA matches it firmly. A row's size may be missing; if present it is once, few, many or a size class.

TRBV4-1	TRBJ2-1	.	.	TGCGCCAGCAGCCACCCCGGGTTTGAGCAGTTCTTC	CASSHPGFEQFF
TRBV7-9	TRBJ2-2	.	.	TGTGCCAGCAGCTTAGGGCAGGCCCTCGGGGAGCTGTTTTTT	CASSLGQALGELFF
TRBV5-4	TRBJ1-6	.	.	TGTGCCAGCAGTTGGCCTCTCGGGCCCCTCCACTTT	CASSWPLGPLHF
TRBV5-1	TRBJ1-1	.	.	TGCGCCAGCAGCTTGGGGGTTGTGGGCTTCATGAACACTGAAGCTTTCTTT	CASSLGVVGFMNTEAFF
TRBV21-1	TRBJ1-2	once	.	TGTGCCAGCGTAACGGGGGAGGAGCTCCCGCGGGGTGGCTACACCTTC	CASVTGEELPRGGYTF
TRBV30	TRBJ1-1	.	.	TGTGCCTGGGGAGGGACAACGTCTGAAGCTTTCTTT	CAWGGTTSEAFF
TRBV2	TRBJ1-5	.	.	TGTGCCAGCAGTGAAGGGGGGCGGAGGAGCAATCAGCCCCAGCATTTT	CASSEGGRRSNQPQHF
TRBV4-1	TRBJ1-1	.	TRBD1	TGCGCCAGCAGCCAAGTGGGACAGGGGCGGACTGAAGCTTTCTTT	CASSQVGQGRTEAFF
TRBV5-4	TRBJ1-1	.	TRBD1	TGTGCCAGCAGCCAGGGGGCCTGGGAGAACACTGAAGCTTTCTTT	CASSQGAWENTEAFF
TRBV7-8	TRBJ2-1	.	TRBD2	TGTGCCAGCAGCTTTGTTAGGGCTAGCGGAACCTACAATGAGCAGTTCTTC	CASSFVRASGTYNEQFF
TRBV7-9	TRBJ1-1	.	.	TGTGCCAGCAGCTTAGGTGCAGTGAACACTGAAGCTTTCTTT	CASSLGAVNTEAFF
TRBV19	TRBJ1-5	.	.	TGTGCCAGTAGTATCCCCACCTTTTTGGAGGGGACTCGCAATCAGCCCCAGCATTTT	CASSIPTFLEGTRNQPQHF
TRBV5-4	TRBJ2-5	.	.	TGTGCCAGCAGCGTCCAGAGGAGGACAGTTCAAGAGACCCAGTACTTC	CASSVQRRTVQETQYF
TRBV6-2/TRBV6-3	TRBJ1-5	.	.	TGTGCCAGCAGTCCGACAGGATCCAATCAGCCCCAGCATTTT	CASSPTGSNQPQHF
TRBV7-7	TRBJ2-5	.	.	TGTGCCAGCAGCTTAGGCCCGACTGCTTCAGAGACCCAGTACTTC	CASSLGPTASETQYF
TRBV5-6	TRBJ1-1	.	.	TGTGCCAGCAGCTTGCTTCGCACTGAAGCTTTCTTT	CASSLLRTEAFF
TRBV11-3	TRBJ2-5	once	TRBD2	TGTGCCAGCAGCCCTGGGACTAGCGGGAGAACGATCCAAGAGACCCAGTACTTC	CASSPGTSGRTIQETQYF
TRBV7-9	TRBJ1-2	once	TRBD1	TGTGCCAGCAGCTTCAGGGGGTCTGGCTACACCTTC	CASSFRGSGYTF
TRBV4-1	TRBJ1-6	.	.	TGCGCCAGCAGCCGCGTTGGGGCCTCCTATAATTCACCCCTCCACTTT	CASSRVGASYNSPLHF
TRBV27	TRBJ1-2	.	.	TGTGCCAGCAGTTTAGCGGGGCCCCATGGCTACACCTTC	CASSLAGPHGYTF
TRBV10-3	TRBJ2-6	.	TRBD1	TGTGCCACCGGACAGGGTACCTCTGGGGCCAACGTCCTGACTTTC	CATGQGTSGANVLTF
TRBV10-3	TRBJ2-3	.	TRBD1	TGTGCCACCGCTTTGGCAGGGGGCTACGATACGCAGTATTTT	CATALAGGYDTQYF
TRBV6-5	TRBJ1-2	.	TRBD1	TGTGCCAGCAGGGGGATAGACAGGGACCTTCAAGGGGACACCTTC	CASRGIDRDLQGDTF
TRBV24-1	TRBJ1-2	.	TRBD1	TGTGCCACCAGTGACATGGGACAGGGGGCCTATGGCTACACCTTC	CATSDMGQGAYGYTF
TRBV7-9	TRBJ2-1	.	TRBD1	TGTGCCAGCAGCGTTACGACAGGGGTCCTAGGGGATGAGCAGTTCTTC	CASSVTTGVLGDEQFF
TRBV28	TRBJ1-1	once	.	TGTGCCAGCACCTATCGACCTTTCGGGGGGATGGCCACTGAAGCTTTCTTT	CASTYRPFGGMATEAFF
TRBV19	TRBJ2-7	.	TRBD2	TGTGCCAGTAGTCCCTGGGGGGGGTCCTACGAGCAGTACTTC	CASSPWGGSYEQYF
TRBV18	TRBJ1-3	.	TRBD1	TGTGCCAGCTCAACAGGACAGGGGATCGGGACGGGAAACACCATATATTTT	CASSTGQGIGTGNTIYF